Sequencing of this T cell receptor beta chain was carried out in a study of CD8 T cells in Susac syndrome. RNA totalling about 0.45 to 1 ug underwent reverse transcription with random hexamers. TCRdb processed the immunoSEQ multiplex PCR reads anew with MiXCR; each CDR3 protein has one entry. There are 65,000 to 95,000 distinct CDR3 sequences in the sample; approximately 93% occur only once, and less than 0.95% lies in the top ten. V lost 8 bases, J lost 1 base, and 9 bases lay in between. CDR3 length equals 12 residues. The germline gives CDR1 DFQATT, CDR2 SNEGSKA (reference sequence). Sequencing used CD8+ T cells from PBMCs. The chain employs TRBV20-1 and TRBJ2-1, with D uncertain. The TCR comes from a human donor with Susac syndrome. CDR3 DNA: TGCAGTACAACGGGTTCCTACAATGAGCAGTTCTTC. Amino acids: CSTTGSYNEQFF.